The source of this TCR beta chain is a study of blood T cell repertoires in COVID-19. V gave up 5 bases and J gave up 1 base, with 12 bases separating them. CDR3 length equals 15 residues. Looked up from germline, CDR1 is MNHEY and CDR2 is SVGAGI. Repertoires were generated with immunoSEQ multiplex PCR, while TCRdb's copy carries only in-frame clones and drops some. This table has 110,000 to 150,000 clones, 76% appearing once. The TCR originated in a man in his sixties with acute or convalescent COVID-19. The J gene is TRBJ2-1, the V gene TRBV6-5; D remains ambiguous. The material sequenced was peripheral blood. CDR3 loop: CASSRSAESYNEQFF. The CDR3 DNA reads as TGTGCCAGCAGTCGTTCCGCGGAGTCCTACAATGAGCAGTTCTTC.